This T cell receptor beta chain came from a study of identical twins. TCRdb independently ran MiXCR on the 5' RACE reads; one entry per CDR3 protein. The data hold hundreds of thousands of distinct CDR3 sequences, with approximately 24% observed a single time. As regards this clonotype: Its antigen is not identified.

General study findings and limits: Clonotypes of the beta chain that were abundant in cord blood carried fewer insertions (memory repertoires showed none).

These data also featured in a second study, about T cells expressing NK-cell markers. That source adds: HCMV seropositivity marked most of the eight sequenced donors; one was seronegative. It is unclear if expanded NKG2C-expressing clones target HCMV antigens.

The sequenced material came from CD4+ T cells sorted from blood. This sequence was found in a woman under 30 in good health.

CDR3 bases: TGCGCCAGCAGCGCTAGCACCCACGAGCAGTACTTC. The encoded protein is CASSASTHEQYF. V is TRBV5-1 and J is TRBJ2-7, with D perhaps matching TRBD2 (5 bases). Germline V CDR1 and CDR2: SGHRS, YFSETQ. This CDR3 has 12 residues. The V end lost 4 bases, the J end lost 5 bases, and 10 bases lay between the germline ends.